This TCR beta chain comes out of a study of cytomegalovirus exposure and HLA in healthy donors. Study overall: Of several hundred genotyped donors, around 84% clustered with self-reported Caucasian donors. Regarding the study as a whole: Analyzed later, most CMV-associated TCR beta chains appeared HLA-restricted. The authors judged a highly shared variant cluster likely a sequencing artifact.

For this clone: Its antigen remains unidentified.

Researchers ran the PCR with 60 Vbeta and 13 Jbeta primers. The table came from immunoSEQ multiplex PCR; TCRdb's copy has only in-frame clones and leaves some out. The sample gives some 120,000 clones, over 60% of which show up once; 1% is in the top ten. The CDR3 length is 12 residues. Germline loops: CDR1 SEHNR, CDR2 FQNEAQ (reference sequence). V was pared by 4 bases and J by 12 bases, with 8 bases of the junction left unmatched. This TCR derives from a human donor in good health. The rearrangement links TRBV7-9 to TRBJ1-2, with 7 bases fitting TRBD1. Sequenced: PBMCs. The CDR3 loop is CASSSPGQDNTF. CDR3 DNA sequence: TGTGCCAGCAGCTCACCCGGACAGGATAACACCTTC. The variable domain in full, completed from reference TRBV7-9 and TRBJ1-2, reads DTGVSQNPRHKITKRGQNVTFRCDPISEHNRLYWYRQTLGQGPEFLTYFQNEAQLEKSRLLSDRFSAERPKGSFSTLEIQRTEQGDSAMYLCASSSPGQDNTFGSGTRLTVV.